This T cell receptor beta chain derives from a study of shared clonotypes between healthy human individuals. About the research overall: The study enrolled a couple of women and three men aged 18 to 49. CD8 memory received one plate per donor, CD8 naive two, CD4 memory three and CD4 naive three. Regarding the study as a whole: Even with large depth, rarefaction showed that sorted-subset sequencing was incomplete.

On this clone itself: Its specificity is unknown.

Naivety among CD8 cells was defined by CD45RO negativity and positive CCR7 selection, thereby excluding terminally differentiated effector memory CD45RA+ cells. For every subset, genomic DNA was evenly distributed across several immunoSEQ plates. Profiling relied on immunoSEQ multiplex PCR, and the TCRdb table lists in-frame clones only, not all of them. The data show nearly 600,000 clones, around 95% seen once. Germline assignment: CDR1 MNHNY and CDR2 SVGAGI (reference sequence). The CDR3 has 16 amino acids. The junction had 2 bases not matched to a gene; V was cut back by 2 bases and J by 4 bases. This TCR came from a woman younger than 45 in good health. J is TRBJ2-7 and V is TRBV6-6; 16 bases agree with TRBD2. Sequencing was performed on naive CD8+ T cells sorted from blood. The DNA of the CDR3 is TGTGCCAGCAGTTACGGGACTAGCGGGAGGGCGTACGAGCAGTACTTC. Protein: CASSYGTSGRAYEQYF.